This TCR beta chain is drawn from a study of low-dose radiotherapy and immunotherapy resistance in tumors (dated by TCRdb to between 2021 and 2023). Turning to the overall study: Cohort 1 received 0.5 Gy per fraction every 2 weeks, with a prescribed total PTV dose of 6.5 Gy. In Cohort 2, 1 Gy per fraction was delivered every two weeks, for a total of 13 Gy over 26 weeks. Nivolumab was administered intravenously as a 240 mg flat dose every two weeks, and ipilimumab was administered intravenously at 1 mg/kg every six weeks. Every two weeks, patients got intravenous cyclophosphamide at 200 mg/m2, given one day ahead of each radiation and immunotherapy administration. Aspirin 300 mg was taken orally once daily by patients for four cycles, starting on cycle 1 day 1. To make first-strand cDNA, Superscript III was used along with a set of TRAV- and TRBV-specific primers so that both the TCRalpha and TCRbeta chains were covered. The trial did not randomize participants into treatment groups. Eight patients were included in the translational analysis, namely three from the first dose cohort plus the first five from the second dose cohort. Deep sequencing of TCRalpha and TCRbeta libraries was performed on an Illumina MiniSeq instrument.

Sequencing was performed on an Illumina MiniSeq. A roughly 18-cycle PCR with Phusion amplified the TCRs, pairing a constant-region primer with the adapter that was attached to the V primers. Isolated mRNA was amplified with the MessageAmp II aRNA Amplification Kit, using a roughly 15-hour in vitro transcription at 37°C. The Dynabeads mRNA DIRECT Purification Kit was used to isolate mRNA for TCR sequencing. Indexed Illumina adapters were added in a second Phusion PCR of around 25 cycles, after which AMPure XP beads were used to purify the products. In the paper's pipeline: Using custom Perl scripts, TCR sequences encoding the same protein were pooled, out-of-frame sequences were removed, and the abundance of each clonotype was computed. Any TCR sequence supported by only a single read was excluded from analysis. The metrics used to describe the repertoires included Shannon entropy, Gini index, clonality, richness, and the frequency of TCRs shared between repertoires. TCRdb reanalyzed the raw reads on its own, using fastp at Q25 for trimming and MiXCR for clone calling, and kept in-frame beta chains. Every CDR3 protein is listed once, alongside the most common genes and DNA of its rows. The V and J calls here are based on TCRdb, not the publication. A total of under 60,000 distinct CDR3 sequences appear in this sample, approximately 12% of them only once. Together, the top ten hold approximately 6.2% of the sample.

In the paper's terms, the time point label means: before trial treatment. The donors took part in RACIN, a single-arm, phase I, dose-escalation trial that combined nivolumab, ipilimumab, aspirin, low-dose cyclophosphamide and low-dose radiotherapy. Eligible patients had advanced, TIL-negative solid tumors. V and J lose 2 bases and 11 bases, and a span of 15 bases separates them. The cysteine opens and the phenylalanine closes a CDR3 of 13 amino acids. Only the CDR3 region is kept as DNA, spanning 39 bases read in frame from base 1. CDR1 PRHDT and CDR2 FYEKMQ are derived from the germline V gene (reference sequence). This clonotype was seen repeatedly, ten times or more. Its binding antigen is unknown. One base away there is no much larger clone; base qualities are not given.

The source material was PBMCs, sampled before treatment. In this chain, TRBV13 is recombined with TRBJ1-1, with the D gene call left open. This TCR derives from a female donor with ovarian cancer. The bases read TGTGCCAGCAGCTTAATAGAAGAGGTTAGCGCTTTCTTT. This gives the protein CASSLIEEVSAFF.